This TCR beta chain was sequenced during a study of Ad26.COV2.S vaccination and SARS-CoV-2 variants. Regarding the study as a whole: Those who received vaccine or placebo ended up with similar non-spike TCR breadth.

This clone has a single count. The antigen is unknown. The treatment here: roughly 20 received Ad26.COV2.S at low or high dose, single or two shots; roughly five received placebo; per-sample allocation not given. Sampling happened 63 days after the first vaccine or placebo injection. Expression of Wuhan-strain SARS-CoV-2 spike came from the Ad26 vector that formed the vaccine. Produced via immunoSEQ multiplex PCR; TCRdb's table is partial and in-frame only. The repertoire holds hundreds of thousands of clones, with 89% as singletons. Looked up from germline, CDR1 is LNHNV and CDR2 is YYDKDF (reference sequence). V lost 7 bases to trimming and J lost 10 bases, with 15 bases between them. The CDR3 consists of 12 residues.

The sequence derives from a person between 18 and 65 years old who received the Ad26.COV2.S COVID-19 vaccine or a placebo. Material: peripheral blood, obtained in a trial of Ad26.COV2.S vaccine versus placebo. The chain employs TRBV15 and TRBJ2-3; possibly TRBD2 for D (6 bases). The CDR3 protein is CATNNGGVPQYF. Written as DNA, the CDR3 is TGTGCCACCAATAACGGCGGGGTTCCGCAGTATTTT.